The 8 T cell receptor beta chains reported below all come from one sample, sequenced in a study of cytomegalovirus exposure and HLA in healthy donors. A multiplex PCR was run with 60 Vbeta primers and 13 Jbeta primers. Using immunoSEQ multiplex PCR, the repertoire was profiled, and TCRdb retains in-frame clones only, with some absent. The sample consists of roughly 150,000 clones, approximately 80% of them appearing once. The sequenced sample was PBMCs. The receptors originated from a woman aged 40 to 50 in good health and CMV-seronegative.

V and J are TRBV19 and TRBJ2-3; D is perhaps TRBD2 (6 bases). The length of the CDR3 is 13 residues. Germline CDR1 and CDR2: LNHDA and SQIVND (reference sequence). V lost 4 bases and J lost 5, with 10 bases in between. CDR3: CASSNGGGDTQYF. In DNA, the CDR3 is TGTGCCAGTAGTAACGGGGGTGGAGATACGCAGTATTTT.

The chain carries TRBV4-3 and TRBJ2-5; 8 bases map to TRBD1. Per germline, CDR1 LGHNA and CDR2 YSLEER. The V gene end was trimmed by 5 bases and the J gene end by 7 bases; junction bases not matched to a gene: 6. CDR3 length: 13 residues. The CDR3 region is CASSLGQGGTQYF. CDR3 DNA: TGCGCCAGCAGCTTAGGACAGGGAGGGACCCAGTACTTC.

The V gene is TRBV7-3, the J gene TRBJ1-2; possible D gene TRBD1, 5 bases. The V end lost 4 bases, the J end lost 7 bases, and 13 bases lay between the germline ends. Per the germline V gene, CDR1 is SGHTA and CDR2 is FQGTGA. This CDR3 is 13 amino acids long. The CDR3 spells CASSSTWGVGYTF. DNA for the CDR3: TGTGCCAGCAGCTCGACGTGGGGGGTTGGCTACACCTTC.

This chain uses TRBV11-3 with TRBJ2-7; tentative D call: TRBD1 (5 bases). V was shortened by 6 bases and J by 3 bases, with 15 bases between the two germline ends. Germline CDR1 and CDR2: SGHNT and YENEEA. This CDR3 is 14 amino acids long. The CDR3 here is CASSDQYRHYEQYF. The CDR3 DNA reads as TGTGCCAGCAGTGACCAGTACAGGCACTACGAGCAGTACTTC.

The DNA for the CDR3 is TGTGCCAGCAGCTACGGGGATCAGCCCCAGCATTTT. It yields the protein CASSYGDQPQHF. The J gene is TRBJ1-5, the V gene TRBV5-5; D remains unclear. Germline assignment: CDR1 SGHKS and CDR2 YYEKEE (reference sequence). The CDR3 spans 12 residues. Between the trimmed V and J ends, which lost 3 bases and 5 bases, there was a span of 6 bases.

The chain links TRBV6-5 to TRBJ1-2, with 7 bases fitting TRBD1. With V trimmed by 0 bases and J by 8 bases, 3 bases remained unmatched. The CDR3 covers 13 residues. Looked up from germline, CDR1 is MNHEY and CDR2 is SVGAGI. The CDR3 coding sequence is TGTGCCAGCAGTTACTCGGACAGGACCGGCTACACCTTC. It codes for CASSYSDRTGYTF.

This chain joins TRBV27 and TRBJ2-5; D not certain. Germline CDR1 and CDR2: MNHEY and SMNVEV (reference sequence). The CDR3 spans 15 residues. Trimming took off 2 bases at V and 5 bases at J, with 15 bases between the two ends. Here the CDR3 DNA reads TGTGCCAGCAGTTTAATTTACAGTGGGTGGGAGACCCAGTACTTC. This encodes CASSLIYSGWETQYF.

This clone was seen more than once but under ten times. This sequence joins TRBV6-5 and TRBJ1-5; perhaps TRBD1 as D (5 bases). CDR1 and CDR2 from the germline V gene are MNHEY and SVGAGI. This CDR3 contains 14 residues. V lost 5 bases and J lost 10, with 18 bases in between. CDR3 DNA sequence: TGTGCCAGCAGTCGAACGACAGATACCAAACCCCAGCATTTT. Its protein product is CASSRTTDTKPQHF.